These T cell receptor beta chains were read from a single sample in a study of blood T cell repertoires in COVID-19. Using immunoSEQ multiplex PCR, the repertoire was profiled, and TCRdb retains in-frame clones only, with some absent. The table records about 480,000 clones, approximately 88% of them present only once. The sequenced sample was peripheral blood. These TCRs come from a woman between 50 and 59 years old with COVID-19, enrolled during active disease. Each CDR3 is given with its conserved first and last residue. A D gene is named only where the DNA matches it firmly. The size of a clone is reported for some rows only, either as once, few or many, or as a class for expanded clones.

- TRBJ1-2 TRBV6-2/TRBV6-3 TRBD1 TGTGCCAGCAGTTACACCTGGACAGGGGGCCACTATGGCTACACCTTC CASSYTWTGGHYGYTF
once TRBJ1-1 TRBV11-2 - TGTGCCAGCAGCTTTGCAGTGAACACTGAAGCTTTCTTT CASSFAVNTEAFF
- TRBJ2-1 TRBV2 TRBD2 TGTGCCAGCAGGAGGCGACTAGCGGGGGGGTCATCCTACAATGAGCAGTTCTTC CASRRRLAGGSSYNEQFF
- TRBJ2-3 TRBV9 - TGTGCCAGCAGCGTAGCTAGCAGGAAGCCAGATACGCAGTATTTT CASSVASRKPDTQYF
- TRBJ1-2 TRBV18 - TGTGCCAGCTCACTATCAATCGGGGGTATCGATGGCTACACCTTC CASSLSIGGIDGYTF
- TRBJ1-2 TRBV5-5 - TGTGCCAGCAGCGTCGGGCGGGGTGACTATGGCTACACCTTC CASSVGRGDYGYTF
few TRBJ1-5 TRBV27 TRBD1 TGTGCCAGCAGGGGGACAGGGGGCAACCAGCCCCAGCATTTT CASRGTGGNQPQHF
once TRBJ1-5 TRBV4-1 - TGCGCCAGCAGCCAAGGGGAGAGCAATCAGCCCCAGCATTTT CASSQGESNQPQHF
- TRBJ1-5 TRBV27 TRBD1 TGTGCCAGCAGCAGGGACAGGCTCAATCAGCCCCAGCATTTT CASSRDRLNQPQHF
- TRBJ2-3 TRBV11-2 TRBD2 TGTGCCAGCAGCTATAGGGTGGCGGGGGAAAATACGCAGTATTTT CASSYRVAGENTQYF
once TRBJ1-5 TRBV7-2 TRBD1 TGTGCCAGCAGCTTTAGCCTCTGGACAGGACGGAATCAGCCCCAGCATTTT CASSFSLWTGRNQPQHF
once TRBJ1-2 TRBV5-1 TRBD1 TGCGCCAGCAGCTTGGCCGGACAGGCCTTAGGGGGCTACACCTTC CASSLAGQALGGYTF
once TRBJ2-2 TRBV4-1 - TGCGCCAGCAGCCAAAATCAGGGTTTCGGGGAGCTGTTTTTT CASSQNQGFGELFF
- TRBJ1-3 TRBV6-1 - TGTGCCAGCAGTGTCTCGGGGGGCGAACCTGGAAACACCATATATTTT CASSVSGGEPGNTIYF
- TRBJ2-5 TRBV7-9 TRBD2 TGTGCCAGCAGCTTTACTAGCGGGGCCTCGGGGACCCAGTACTTC CASSFTSGASGTQYF
- TRBJ1-1 TRBV18 TRBD1 TGTGCCAGCTCACCACGGGGACAGGGATTGGCTTTCTTT CASSPRGQGLAFF
- TRBJ2-3 TRBV12-5 - TGTGCTAGTGGTTTGGAGGGCGGTAGCGGCCCGCAGTATTTT CASGLEGGSGPQYF
- TRBJ2-1 TRBV2 TRBD2 TGTGCCAGCACATACAGACTAGCGGGGGCCCAAGAGCAGTTCTTC CASTYRLAGAQEQFF
- TRBJ1-2 TRBV7-9 - TGTGCCAGCAGCTCTTTCGACACCCCCCTGGGCTATGGCTACACCTTC CASSSFDTPLGYGYTF
- TRBJ1-1 TRBV18 - TGTGCCAGCTCCGCCCCGAGCAGGGTGAACACTGAAGCTTTCTTT CASSAPSRVNTEAFF
- TRBJ1-2 TRBV28 TRBD1 TGTGCCAGCAGTTTATCTCAGGGGGATGGCTACACCTTC CASSLSQGDGYTF
- TRBJ1-6 TRBV6-1 - TGTGCCAGCAGACGACGGGGAGAGTATAATTCACCCCTCCACTTT CASRRRGEYNSPLHF
- TRBJ1-1 TRBV9 - TGTGCCAGCAGCGTAGGAATCGGCGGGAACACTGAAGCTTTCTTT CASSVGIGGNTEAFF
- TRBJ1-6 TRBV28 - TGTGCCAGCAGTGCCGGCGGATCACCCCTCCACTTT CASSAGGSPLHF
- TRBJ2-1 TRBV11-2 - TGTGCCAGCAGCTTAGCAGTTCTAGGTGAGCAGTTCTTC CASSLAVLGEQFF
- TRBJ1-2 TRBV12-3/TRBV12-4 - TGTGCCAGCAGTTTGACTAATCATTATGGCTACACCTTC CASSLTNHYGYTF
- TRBJ2-7 TRBV5-1 TRBD1 TGCGCCAGCAGCTGGGGGACAGGGGACGAGCAGTACTTC CASSWGTGDEQYF
- TRBJ2-3 TRBV9 - TGTGCCAGCAGCACCCCGACTGTGGCCCCCGGAGCAGATACGCAGTATTTT CASSTPTVAPGADTQYF
- TRBJ2-3 TRBV9 TRBD1 TGTGCCAGCACCCGACAGGGGAAAAGGACAGATACGCAGTATTTT CASTRQGKRTDTQYF
- TRBJ1-2 TRBV7-9 TRBD1 TGTGCCAGCAGCTTAGGCACAGGGGGGAGGTATGGCTACACCTTC CASSLGTGGRYGYTF
- TRBJ1-1 TRBV5-1 TRBD1 TGCGCCAGCAGCTTGGAGGGGGCGGGCACTGAAGCTTTCTTT CASSLEGAGTEAFF
- TRBJ2-2 TRBV29-1 - TGCAGCGCCGGGAACACCGGGGAGCTGTTTTTT CSAGNTGELFF
few TRBJ2-2 TRBV2 - TGTGCCAGCAGTGGAGCTAGCGAGGGCGCCGGGGAGCTGTTTTTT CASSGASEGAGELFF
- TRBJ2-7 TRBV6-5 TRBD1 TGTGCCAGCAGTTCCAGTTACAGGACAGGGTCCTACGAGCAGTACTTC CASSSSYRTGSYEQYF
- TRBJ1-2 TRBV6-6 TRBD1 TGTGCCAGCAGCCACGGACAGGGGGCGGTTGGCTACACCTTC CASSHGQGAVGYTF
- TRBJ2-3 TRBV6-5 - TGTGCCAGCAGTCCTATAAGGGGGAGCACAGATACGCAGTATTTT CASSPIRGSTDTQYF